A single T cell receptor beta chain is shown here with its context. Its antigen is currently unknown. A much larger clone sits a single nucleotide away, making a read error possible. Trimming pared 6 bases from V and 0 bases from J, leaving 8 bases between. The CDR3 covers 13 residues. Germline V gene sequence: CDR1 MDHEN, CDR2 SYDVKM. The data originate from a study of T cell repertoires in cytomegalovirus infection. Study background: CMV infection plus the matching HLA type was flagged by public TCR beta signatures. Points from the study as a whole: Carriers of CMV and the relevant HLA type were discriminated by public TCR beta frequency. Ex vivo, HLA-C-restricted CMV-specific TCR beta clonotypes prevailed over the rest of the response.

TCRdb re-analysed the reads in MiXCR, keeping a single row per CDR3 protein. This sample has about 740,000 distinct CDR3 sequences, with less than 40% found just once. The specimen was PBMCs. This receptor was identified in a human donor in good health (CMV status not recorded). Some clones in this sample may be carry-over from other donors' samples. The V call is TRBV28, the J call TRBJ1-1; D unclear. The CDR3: CASRPPMNTEAFF. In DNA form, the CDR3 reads TGTGCCAGCAGACCCCCCATGAACACTGAAGCTTTCTTT.